This paragraph reports one TCR beta chain. The antigen remains undetermined. The source of the sample is a study of T cell repertoires in cytomegalovirus infection. MiXCR was run by TCRdb on the reads, yielding one entry per CDR3 protein. The sample lists 800,000 to 950,000 distinct CDR3 sequences; approximately 32% were seen once. Looked up from germline, CDR1 is MDHEN and CDR2 is SYDVKM. The germline V and J ends were trimmed by 4 bases and 8 bases, with 18 bases remaining between them. CDR3 length: 15 residues. Here the sequenced sample was cultured CD8+ T cells from PBMCs, taken from culture after CMV antigen stimulation. V is TRBV28 and J is TRBJ1-5; tentatively, D is TRBD1 (5 bases). The clonotype originates from a human donor in good health (CMV status not recorded). Some clones in this sample may be carry-over from other donors' samples. Here the CDR3 DNA reads TGTGCCAGCAGTTCAATACAACAGGATAGGGAGCCCCAGCATTTT. This sequence encodes CASSSIQQDREPQHF.